This T cell receptor (beta chain) was captured by sequencing in a study of tumor-infiltrating lymphocytes in oesophageal squamous cell carcinoma. Relative to its sample, this clonotype is large. CDR1 and CDR2 from the germline V gene are SGHNT and YENEEA. V dropped 7 bases and J dropped 8; count of bases not matched to a gene: 8. This CDR3 is 13 amino acids long. TCRdb passed the PCR reads through MiXCR, listing each CDR3 protein once. The table lists more than 8,000 distinct CDR3 sequences, roughly three fifths of them singletons. Sequenced input: esophageal tumor tissue. V gene TRBV11-3 combines with J gene TRBJ2-1, with 7 positions matching TRBD2. This sequence originates from a female donor with esophageal squamous cell carcinoma. The CDR3 DNA reads as TGTGCCAGCAACTCGGGGGGAATGGATGAGCAGTTCTTC. Its protein product is CASNSGGMDEQFF.